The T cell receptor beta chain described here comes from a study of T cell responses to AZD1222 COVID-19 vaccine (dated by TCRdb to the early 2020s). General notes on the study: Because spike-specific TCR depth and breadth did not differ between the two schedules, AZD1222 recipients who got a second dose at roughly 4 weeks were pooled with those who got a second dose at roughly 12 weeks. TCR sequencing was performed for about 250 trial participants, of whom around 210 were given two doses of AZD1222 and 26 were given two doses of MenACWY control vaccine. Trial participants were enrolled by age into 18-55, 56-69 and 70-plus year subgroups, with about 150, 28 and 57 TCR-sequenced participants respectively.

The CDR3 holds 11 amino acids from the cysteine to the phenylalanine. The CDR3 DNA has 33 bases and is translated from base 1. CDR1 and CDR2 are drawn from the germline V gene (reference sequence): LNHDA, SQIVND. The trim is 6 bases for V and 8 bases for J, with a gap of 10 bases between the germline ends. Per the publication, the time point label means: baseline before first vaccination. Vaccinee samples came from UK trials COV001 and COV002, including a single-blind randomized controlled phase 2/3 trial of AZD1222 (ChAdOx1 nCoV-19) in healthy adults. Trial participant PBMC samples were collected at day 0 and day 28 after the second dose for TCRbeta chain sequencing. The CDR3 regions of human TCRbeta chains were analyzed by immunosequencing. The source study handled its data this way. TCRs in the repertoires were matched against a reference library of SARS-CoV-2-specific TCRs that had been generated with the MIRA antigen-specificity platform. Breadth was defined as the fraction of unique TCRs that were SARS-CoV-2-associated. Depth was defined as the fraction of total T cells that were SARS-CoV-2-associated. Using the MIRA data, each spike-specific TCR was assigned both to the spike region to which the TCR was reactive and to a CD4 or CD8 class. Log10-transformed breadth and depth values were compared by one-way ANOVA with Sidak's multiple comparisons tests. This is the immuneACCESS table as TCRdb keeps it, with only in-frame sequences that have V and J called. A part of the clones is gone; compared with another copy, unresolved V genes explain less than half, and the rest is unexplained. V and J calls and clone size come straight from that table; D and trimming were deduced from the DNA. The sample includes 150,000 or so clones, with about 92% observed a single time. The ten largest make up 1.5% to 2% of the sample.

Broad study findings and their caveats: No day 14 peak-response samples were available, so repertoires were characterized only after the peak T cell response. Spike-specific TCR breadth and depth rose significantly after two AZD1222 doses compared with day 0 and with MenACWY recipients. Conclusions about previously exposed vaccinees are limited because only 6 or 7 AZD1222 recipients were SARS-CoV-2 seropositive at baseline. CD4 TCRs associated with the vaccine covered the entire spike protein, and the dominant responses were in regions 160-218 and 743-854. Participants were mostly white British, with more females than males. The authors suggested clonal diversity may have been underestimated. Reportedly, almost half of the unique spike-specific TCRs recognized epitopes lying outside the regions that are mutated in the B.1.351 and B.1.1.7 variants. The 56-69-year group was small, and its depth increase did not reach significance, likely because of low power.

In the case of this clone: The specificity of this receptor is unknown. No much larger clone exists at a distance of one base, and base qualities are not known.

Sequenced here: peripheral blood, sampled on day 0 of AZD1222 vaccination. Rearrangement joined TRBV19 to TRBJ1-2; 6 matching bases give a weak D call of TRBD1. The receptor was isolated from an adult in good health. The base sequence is TGTGCCAGTAGCGGGGGGCTCGGCTACACCTTC. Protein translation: CASSGGLGYTF.